This TCR beta chain is drawn from a study of blood T cell repertoires in COVID-19 (dated by TCRdb to about 2020). Broadly, across the study: Collaborator samples came from the United States, Italy and Spain and covered acute and convalescent phases of COVID-19. The material from the prospective study consisted of cDNA or gDNA derived from T cells, B-cell-depleted T cells, or PBMCs. Deeply sampled blood TCRbeta repertoires from subjects exposed to, actively infected with, or recovered from COVID-19 were included in the dataset. The repertoires were released in a freely available public database intended as a resource for research on the immune response to SARS-CoV-2. Samples were obtained from the ongoing ImmuneRACE study (first 160 participants) and from over 1,000 subjects provided by 6 global collaborators. The sample metadata nearly always contained a de-identified subject ID, COVID-19 status, age in years and sex. HLA class I and class II types, where available, came from metadata supplied by the sample provider rather than from assay-based typing. General study outcomes and caveats: Clinical and demographic metadata were provided uncurated, with the amount varying by source and participant.

Comments on this clone: It has no known antigen specificity. No quality values exist for individual bases; no much larger clone is one base distant.

The collaborating institutions used their own protocols to collect whole blood in K2EDTA tubes. For TCRbeta analysis, collaborators shipped samples in one of three forms: frozen whole blood, isolated PBMCs, or DNA extracted from either of those sample types. The immunoSEQ Assay, a bias-controlled multiplex PCR, was used to amplify TCRbeta CDR3 regions from genomic DNA. As for how the authors treated the data: Nucleated cell counts per sample were estimated from amplification of reference gene primers within the assay. Sequence reads were collapsed and filtered to measure the absolute abundance of every unique TCRbeta CDR3 rearrangement. For each sample, productive Simpson clonality was calculated by taking the square root of Simpson's diversity index across productive rearrangements. Here the immuneACCESS table is served through TCRdb, limited to in-frame sequences with V and J called. Missing clones are a known gap in these copies; in checked studies unresolved V genes cover under half, and the rest lacks a known reason. The V and J calls and clone size come from that table; D and trimming were worked out from the DNA. Within this sample are about 200,000 clones, with about nine tenths of them counted one time only. The ten largest clones add up to approximately 1.5% of the sample.

The clonotype was recovered from a man aged 18 to 29 with active or convalescent COVID-19. Sequencing used peripheral blood.

The CDR3 region reads CASSPRTDNYSPLHF. The DNA is as follows: TGTGCCAGCAGCCCCCGGACAGATAATTATTCACCCCTCCACTTT. Rearrangement joined TRBV3-1 (or the pseudogene TRBV3-2) to TRBJ1-6; the D segment could be TRBD1, given 6 matching bases. Per the germline V gene (reference sequence), LGHDT is the CDR1 and YNNKEL is the CDR2. Inclusive of the bounding cysteine and phenylalanine, the CDR3 is 15 residues long. Left in the record is the CDR3 DNA by itself, 45 bases read in frame from the first base. V is shortened by 4 bases, J by 8 bases, and the region joining them spans 15 bases.